This T cell receptor beta chain emerged from a study of radiation and T cells in renal cell carcinoma. Study summary: Nephrectomy followed 15 Gy stereotactic body radiation by 4 weeks.

Assay: immunoSEQ multiplex PCR; the TCRdb copy retains only in-frame clones and omits some. The sample has about 130,000 clones; over 75% are singletons. Time point of the sample: baseline pretreatment blood. This sample's treatment: 15 Gy SBRT to primary tumor, nephrectomy 4 weeks later. Trimming took 3 bases from V and 2 from J; bases not matched to a gene: 7. Germline values: CDR1 SNHLY, CDR2 FYNNEI. This CDR3 region has 16 residues. V gene TRBV2 combines with J gene TRBJ1-3; 7 bases fit TRBD1. This TCR came from a woman between 50 and 59 years old with renal cell carcinoma. The specimen comprised blood, sampled from a patient whose treatment included radiotherapy and nephrectomy. The CDR3 DNA reads TGTGCCAGCAGTGAGGGCAGGGGGTTTGCTGGAAACACCATATATTTT. Protein product: CASSEGRGFAGNTIYF. The full variable domain, its missing parts supplied by reference TRBV2 and TRBJ1-3, is EPEVTQTPSHQVTQMGQEVILRCVPISNHLYFYWYRQILGQKVEFLVSFYNNEISEKSEIFDDQFSVERPDGSNFTLKIRSTKLEDSAMYFCASSEGRGFAGNTIYFGEGSWLTVV.